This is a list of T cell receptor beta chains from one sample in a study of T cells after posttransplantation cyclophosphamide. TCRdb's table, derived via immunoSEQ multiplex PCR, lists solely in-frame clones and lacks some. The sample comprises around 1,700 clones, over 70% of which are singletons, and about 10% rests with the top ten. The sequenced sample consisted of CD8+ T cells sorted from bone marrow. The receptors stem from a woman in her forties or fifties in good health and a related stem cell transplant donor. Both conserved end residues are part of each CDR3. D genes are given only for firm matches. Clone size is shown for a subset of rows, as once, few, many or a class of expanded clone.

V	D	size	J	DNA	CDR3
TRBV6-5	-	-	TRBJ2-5	TGTGCCAGCAGCCGCACTAGAGGGCAAGAGACCCAGTACTTC	CASSRTRGQETQYF
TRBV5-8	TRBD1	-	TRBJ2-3	TGTGCCAGCAGACACGGGACAGTTAGCACAGATACGCAGTATTTT	CASRHGTVSTDTQYF
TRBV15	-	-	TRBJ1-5	TGTGCCACCAGCCCTAGCATGTTGGGTTCTCAGCCCCAGCATTTT	CATSPSMLGSQPQHF
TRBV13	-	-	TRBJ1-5	TGTGCCAGCAGCTTAGGCAGGAGCAATCAGCCCCAGCATTTT	CASSLGRSNQPQHF
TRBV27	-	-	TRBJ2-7	TGTGCCAGCGCCCTCCGCGACTCCTACGAGCAGTACTTC	CASALRDSYEQYF
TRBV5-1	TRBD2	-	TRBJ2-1	TGCGCCAGCAGCCTCGGGACTAGCGACAGTTTCGATGAGCAGTTCTTC	CASSLGTSDSFDEQFF
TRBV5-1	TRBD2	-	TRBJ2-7	TGCGCCAGCAGTTACACTAGCGGGCCCTCCTACGAGCAGTACTTC	CASSYTSGPSYEQYF
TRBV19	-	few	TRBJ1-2	TGTGCCAGTAGTATGCTCAACTACTATGGCTACACCTTC	CASSMLNYYGYTF
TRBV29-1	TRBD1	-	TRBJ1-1	TGCAGCGTTGAAGATCTTCTTGGGACAGGGACCTCTCTAAGCAAGGACACTGAAGCTTTCTTT	CSVEDLLGTGTSLSKDTEAFF
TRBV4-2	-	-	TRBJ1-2	TGTGCCAGCAGCCAAGATAGGGTCGGGGGGACCTATGGCTACACCTTC	CASSQDRVGGTYGYTF
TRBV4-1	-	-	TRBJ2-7	TGCGCCAGCAGCCACCTTTTGTCCTACGAGCAGTACTTC	CASSHLLSYEQYF
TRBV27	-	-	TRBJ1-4	TGTGCCAGCAGTTTATCAGGGAGTTACGGTGAAAAACTGTTTTTT	CASSLSGSYGEKLFF
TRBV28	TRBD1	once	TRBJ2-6	TGTGCCAGCAGTTTCCCGGGACAGGGGGCTGGCTCTGGGGCCAACGTCCTGACTTTC	CASSFPGQGAGSGANVLTF
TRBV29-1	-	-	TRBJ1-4	TGCAGCGTCATGCGCGGAACCGCAACTAATGAAAAACTGTTTTTT	CSVMRGTATNEKLFF
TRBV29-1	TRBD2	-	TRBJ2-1	TGCAGCGTTGCCGGGACTAGCGTCTACAATGAGCAGTTCTTC	CSVAGTSVYNEQFF
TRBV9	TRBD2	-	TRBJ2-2	TGTGCCAGCAGCTTCCGGACTAGCGGAAACACCGGGGAGCTGTTTTTT	CASSFRTSGNTGELFF
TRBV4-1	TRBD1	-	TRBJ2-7	TGCGCCAGCAGCCAAACAGGGACAGGGGCCATCGAGCAGTACTTC	CASSQTGTGAIEQYF
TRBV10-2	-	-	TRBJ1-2	TGCGCCAGCAGTGAGTCGGGGGGGGTTCTAGGGGGCTACACCTTC	CASSESGGVLGGYTF
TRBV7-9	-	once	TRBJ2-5	TGTGGAATGGGGGCAGTAGAAGAGACCCAGTACTTC	CGMGAVEETQYF
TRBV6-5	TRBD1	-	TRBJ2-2	TGTGCCAGCAGTTACTCACGACAGGGGGCCGGGGAGCTGTTTTTT	CASSYSRQGAGELFF
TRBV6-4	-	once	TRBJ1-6	TGTGCCAACACCACCACGGGGGGTATGTCACCCCTCCACTTT	CANTTTGGMSPLHF
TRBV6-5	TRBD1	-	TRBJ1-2	TGTGCCAGCAGCTTCGGACAGGGGCAGGATGGCTACACCTTC	CASSFGQGQDGYTF
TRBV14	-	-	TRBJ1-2	TGTGCCAGCAGCCTGGACAGTAACTATGGCTACACCTTC	CASSLDSNYGYTF